This T cell receptor beta chain was captured in a study of blood T cell repertoires in COVID-19 (dated by TCRdb to 2020 to 2021). About the full investigation: The collaborator samples originated in the United States, Italy and Spain and spanned the acute and convalescent phases of COVID-19. The repertoires were released in a freely available public database meant as a resource for research on the immune response to SARS-CoV-2. Where HLA class I and class II types were available, the types were taken from metadata supplied by the sample provider, not from assay-based typing. The material from the prospective study consisted of cDNA or gDNA derived from T cells, B-cell-depleted T cells, or PBMCs. Samples came from the ongoing ImmuneRACE study (first 160 participants) plus 1,254 subjects from 6 global collaborators. The dataset comprised deeply sampled blood TCRbeta repertoires from subjects exposed to, actively infected with, or recovered from COVID-19. A de-identified subject ID, COVID-19 status, age in years and sex were almost always included in the sample metadata.

Study-wide conclusions, independent of this receptor: Clinical and demographic metadata were provided uncurated, with the amount varying by source and participant.

The immunoSEQ Assay, a bias-controlled multiplex PCR, was used to amplify TCRbeta CDR3 regions from genomic DNA. As for how the authors treated the data: Nucleated cell counts per sample were estimated from amplification of reference gene primers within the assay. To quantify the absolute abundance of each unique TCRbeta CDR3 rearrangement, sequence reads were collapsed and filtered. For each sample, productive Simpson clonality was calculated as the square root of Simpson's diversity index over productive rearrangements. Held by TCRdb, this immuneACCESS table contains in-frame sequences only and omits some clones. Under half of the omission traces to an unresolved V gene where checked; the cause of the rest is unknown. The DNA gave D and trimming, while V, J and clone size come from that table. This sample holds tens of thousands of clones; 80% to 90% were observed only once. Jointly, the top ten make up 4.5% to 7% of the sample.

Points on this clone: Its recognized antigen is unknown. Base-call qualities are not available, and no considerably larger clone is one nucleotide away.

Each collaborating institution followed its own protocols to collect whole blood in K2EDTA tubes. Collaborator samples were shipped for TCRbeta analysis as frozen whole blood, isolated PBMCs, or DNA extracted from either sample type. CDR1 and CDR2 are drawn from the germline V gene: SGHRS, YFSETQ. Relative to germline, V is 4 bases shorter and J is 0 bases shorter, with 14 bases between their ends. Measured from the cysteine to the phenylalanine, the CDR3 is 16 residues long. The kept DNA is CDR3 alone, 48 bases in frame from the first base. Material for sequencing was peripheral blood. The chain was built from TRBV5-1 and TRBJ1-5; the D gene is perhaps TRBD1, on 5 matching bases. This sequence originates from a man over 45 with active COVID-19. The CDR3 region has the sequence CASSRGGVDSNQPQHF. Here is the DNA: TGCGCCAGCAGCCGTGGGGGGGTCGATAGCAATCAGCCCCAGCATTTT.